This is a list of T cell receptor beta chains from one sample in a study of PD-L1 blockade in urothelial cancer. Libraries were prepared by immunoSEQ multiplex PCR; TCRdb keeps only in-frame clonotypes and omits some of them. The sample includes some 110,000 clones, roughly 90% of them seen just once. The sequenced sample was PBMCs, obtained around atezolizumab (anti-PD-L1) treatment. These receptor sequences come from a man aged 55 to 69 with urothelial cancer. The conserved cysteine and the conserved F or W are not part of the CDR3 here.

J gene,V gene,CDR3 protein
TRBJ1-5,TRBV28,ASSRTTGVRNQPQH
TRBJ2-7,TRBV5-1,ASSGGQGVPEQY
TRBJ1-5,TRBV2,ASRDGRGRNQPQH
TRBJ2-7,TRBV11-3,ASSPSQGPTYEQY
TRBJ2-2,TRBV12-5,ASGLSNSGELF
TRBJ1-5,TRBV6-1,ASSAQTGFGANQPQH
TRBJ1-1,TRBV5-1,ASSSYRAPNTEAF
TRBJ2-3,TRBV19,ASSLRRGTSTDTQY
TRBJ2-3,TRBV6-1,ASGTTTSDTQY
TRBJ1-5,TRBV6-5,ASSGQGGQPQH
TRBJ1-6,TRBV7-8,ASSSGSSYNSPLH
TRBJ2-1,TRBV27,ASSLLRLAGGNEQF
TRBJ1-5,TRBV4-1,ASSQGQGARNQPQH
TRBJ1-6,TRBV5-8,ASSSDRGRSPLH
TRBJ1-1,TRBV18,ASSPPGQGEAF
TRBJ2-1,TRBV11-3,ASSQGAGPWEQF
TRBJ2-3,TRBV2,ASSPDRGLGDTQY
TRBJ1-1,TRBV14,ASSPTAGTEAF
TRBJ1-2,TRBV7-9,ASSVPGTGYGYT
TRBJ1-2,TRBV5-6,ASSRDPNSGYT
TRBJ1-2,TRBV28,ASGTSTGATGYT
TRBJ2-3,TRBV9,ASSGTSGRATDTQY
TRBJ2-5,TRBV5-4,ASSGTGGGEETQY
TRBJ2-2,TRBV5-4,ASSGTSGFANTGELF
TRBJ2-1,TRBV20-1,SALQNNEQF
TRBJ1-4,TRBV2,ASSKGQRQNEKLF
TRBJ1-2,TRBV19,ASSLQGAQVGYT
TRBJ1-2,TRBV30,AWSRGGGEGYT
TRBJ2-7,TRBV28,ASRTSGAYEQY